Listed here are 30 T cell receptor beta chains from one sample, sequenced in a study of post-analysis software for immune sequencing data. Study-wide results and caveats: Controls showed lower frequencies than patients for roughly 5 TRBV segments, and TRBV5-6, TRBV5-1 and TRBV20-1 were among these.

These TCRs are of unknown antigen specificity. cDNA libraries for TCR beta contained unique molecular identifiers. TCRdb redid the calling of the PCR reads with MiXCR, one entry per CDR3 protein. The sample has around 260,000 distinct CDR3 sequences, just over 35% seen once; the top ten hold around 4.7%. Specimen: blood. Receptor source: a girl between 10 and 17 years old with multiple sclerosis.

This clonotype was seen repeatedly, ten times or more. V gene TRBV20-1 combines with J gene TRBJ2-6, with TRBD2 identical over 8 bases. Germline lookup yields CDR1 DFQATT and CDR2 SNEGSKA (reference sequence). V lost 3 bases, J lost 2 bases, and 6 bases stayed unmatched. The CDR3 runs to 16 residues. The CDR3 loop reads CSASGSGNPGANVLTF. The CDR3 nucleotides are TGCAGTGCTAGCGGTAGCGGGAACCCTGGGGCCAACGTCCTGACTTTC.

The chain joins TRBV6-1 to TRBJ1-2; 9 bases are a match to TRBD1. V shed 4 bases, J shed 7 bases, and the junction held 7 bases outside the gene matches. Germline V gene sequence: CDR1 MNHNS, CDR2 SASEGT. This CDR3 comprises 14 residues. The CDR3 is CASSALTGGVGYTF. Here the CDR3 DNA reads TGTGCCAGCAGTGCCCTGACAGGGGGAGTTGGCTACACCTTC.

At least ten counts were recorded for this clonotype. The chain links TRBV6-1 to TRBJ2-1; 7 bases agree with TRBD1. CDR1 is MNHNS and CDR2 is SASEGT in the germline V gene. The CDR3 runs to 14 residues. V trimming: 8 bases; J trimming: 0 bases; junction bases outside the gene matches: 4. CDR3 bases: TGTGCCAGCCTGACAGGGAGCTCCTACAATGAGCAGTTCTTC. Translating gives CASLTGSSYNEQFF.

There are many counts of this clonotype. The CDR3 region has the DNA TGCGCCAGCAGCCAGACCGGGACAGGGGAAGAAAAACTGTTTTTT. Protein: CASSQTGTGEEKLFF. The chain uses TRBV4-1 and TRBJ1-4, with 10 bases lining up with TRBD1. The V segment lost 3 bases and the J segment 8 bases; nucleotides outside the gene matches: 6. CDR3 length equals 15 residues. Germline-derived CDR1 and CDR2 are MGHRA and YSYEKL.

The CDR3 DNA reads TGTGCCAGCAGCCTCTCGGTCAACTCGAACGAGCAGTACTTC. It encodes CASSLSVNSNEQYF. The chain joins TRBV7-9 to TRBJ2-7; the D is unclear. The CDR3 loop spans 14 amino acids. V was shortened by 5 bases and J by 5 bases, with 16 bases between the two germline ends. Per the germline V gene, CDR1 is SEHNR and CDR2 is FQNEAQ (reference sequence).

At least ten counts were recorded for this clonotype. The chain uses TRBV12-3 or TRBV12-4 and TRBJ2-3; D not certain. The CDR3 has 15 residues. Between the trimmed V and J ends, which lost 2 bases and 1 base, there was a span of 10 bases. The chain's CDR3 is CASSLKPFGTDTQYF. The CDR3 DNA reads as TGTGCCAGCAGTTTAAAACCGTTTGGCACAGATACGCAGTATTTT.

In this sample, this clonotype turned up many times. The rearrangement uses TRBV10-3 and TRBJ1-5; D unclear. Germline CDR1 and CDR2: ENHRY and SYGVKD. Trimming left V 0 bases short and J 11 bases short, with 8 bases between. This CDR3 comprises 12 residues. CDR3 loop: CAISESGSTQHF. CDR3 DNA: TGTGCCATCAGTGAGTCTGGGTCTACCCAGCATTTT.

This clonotype came up many times. V gene TRBV5-1 combines with J gene TRBJ2-5; the D gene is possibly TRBD2 (6 bases). Germline V CDR1 and CDR2: SGHRS, YFSETQ. Between the trimmed V and J ends, which lost 2 bases and 5 bases, there was a span of 16 bases. This CDR3 is 15 amino acids long. CDR3 sequence reads: CASSFRESGLETQYF. The CDR3 nucleotides are TGCGCCAGCAGCTTCCGGGAGTCCGGCTTGGAGACCCAGTACTTC.

This clonotype came up a few times. V is TRBV20-1 and J is TRBJ1-5, with 10 bases fitting TRBD1. The germline gives CDR1 DFQATT, CDR2 SNEGSKA (reference sequence). CDR3 length: 16 residues. Trimming cost V 6 bases and J 3 bases; bases outside gene matches: 11. CDR3 amino acids: CSAQPGTGESNQPQHF. The CDR3 nucleotides are TGCAGTGCGCAGCCCGGGACAGGGGAGTCCAATCAGCCCCAGCATTTT.

This clonotype was counted many times. This rearrangement joins TRBV11-2 to TRBJ1-1; TRBD1 matches at 9 bases. Per the germline V gene, CDR1 is SGHAT and CDR2 is FQNNGV. CDR3 length: 16 amino acids. V was pared by 3 bases and J by 1 base, with 6 bases of the junction left unmatched. The CDR3 sequence is CASSFSGTGTNTEAFF. In nucleotides, the CDR3 is TGTGCCAGCAGCTTCTCGGGGACAGGGACGAACACTGAAGCTTTCTTT.

V is TRBV9 and J is TRBJ2-2; no definite D call. V was cut by 0 bases and J by 5 bases, with 8 bases left in between. From germline, CDR1 is SGDLS and CDR2 YYNGEE. CDR3 length: 14 amino acids. The CDR3 here is CASSVGRATGELFF. Here the CDR3 DNA reads TGTGCCAGCAGCGTAGGGCGAGCGACCGGGGAGCTGTTTTTT. Looking up the rest from reference TRBV9 and TRBJ2-2 gives the full variable domain: DSGVTQTPKHLITATGQRVTLRCSPRSGDLSVYWYQQSLDQGLQFLIQYYNGEERAKGNILERFSAQQFPDLHSELNLSSLELGDSALYFCASSVGRATGELFFGEGSRLTVL.

This clonotype was observed many times. This chain links TRBV3-1 with TRBJ2-1, with 14 bases fitting TRBD2. Germline values: CDR1 LGHDT, CDR2 YNNKEL (reference sequence). The CDR3 is made up of 15 amino acids. Trimming cost V 4 bases and J 7 bases; bases outside gene matches: 3. CDR3 residues: CASSLTSGRGNEQFF. The CDR3 DNA reads as TGTGCCAGCAGCCTGACTAGCGGGAGGGGGAATGAGCAGTTCTTC.

This chain joins TRBV4-1 and TRBJ2-5, with D unresolved. Near its end, the DNA agrees better with TRBJ2-7, so the J call may be wrong. From germline, CDR1 is MGHRA and CDR2 YSYEKL. CDR3 size: 15 residues. CDR3 nucleotide sequence: TGCGCCAGCAGCCAAGCTCTAAAGTCGGACTACGAGCAGTACTTC. Protein: CASSQALKSDYEQYF.

This clonotype was seen repeatedly, ten times or more. The chain couples TRBV5-6 to TRBJ2-1; 15 nucleotides agree with TRBD2. The CDR3 totals 16 residues. The V segment lost 5 bases and the J segment 10 bases; nucleotides outside the gene matches: 10. Germline lookup yields CDR1 SGHDT and CDR2 YYEEEE. The CDR3 nucleotides are TGTGCCAGCAGATGGACTAGCGGGGGGGCAGCTGGCGAGCAGTTCTTC. Protein product: CASRWTSGGAAGEQFF.

This clonotype was recorded at least ten times. The genes are TRBV7-8 and TRBJ2-5; the match to TRBD2 covers 9 bases. Trimming cost V 5 bases and J 3 bases; bases outside gene matches: 13. Germline V lookup: CDR1 SGHVS, CDR2 FQNEAQ. CDR3 size: 17 residues. The CDR3 nucleotides read TGTGCCAGCAGCCGCACACTAGCGGGCGGATGGGAAGAGACCCAGTACTTC. This gives the protein CASSRTLAGGWEETQYF.

This clonotype was recorded at least ten times. The gene calls are TRBV12-3 or TRBV12-4 and TRBJ1-2; 8 bases agree with TRBD1. The CDR3 contains 12 residues. The trim removed 8 bases at V and 8 bases at J, leaving 7 bases unmatched. The CDR3 is CASATGVGGYTF. The CDR3 DNA reads TGTGCCAGCGCGACAGGGGTCGGGGGCTACACCTTC.

The chain is built from TRBV28 and TRBJ2-2; 11 bases match TRBD2. The germline V gene has CDR1 MDHEN and CDR2 SYDVKM. V lost 8 bases and J lost 7; bases outside the gene matches: 9. The CDR3 is 15 residues long. The CDR3 reads CASALAGGPGGELFF. The CDR3 nucleotides are TGTGCCAGCGCTTTAGCGGGAGGGCCAGGCGGGGAGCTGTTTTTT.

Points on this clonotype: Just one base apart from a much larger clone, this may be a read error. V and J are TRBV20-1 and TRBJ2-5, with TRBD2 as a possible D gene (6 bases). V gave up 0 bases and J gave up 11 bases, with 22 bases separating them. The CDR3 runs 15 residues. Germline loops: CDR1 DFQATT, CDR2 SNEGSKA (reference sequence). The CDR3 DNA follows: TGCAGTGCTAGAGATCGCGGGACTGGGTATAATGAGCAGTACTTC. Amino acid sequence: CSARDRGTGYNEQYF.

Remarks on this clonotype: This is likely a read error, given that the CDR3 carries no conserved phenylalanine or tryptophan at its end. J is TRBJ1-3 and V is TRBV24-1, with 7 bases fitting TRBD1. J was trimmed by 1 base and V by 9 bases; bases with no gene match: 14. Germline CDR1 reads KGHDR; CDR2 reads SFDVKD. The CDR3 loop spans 17 amino acids. This chain's CDR3 is CATELFETGPSGNTIYL. CDR3 in DNA: TGTGCCACCGAATTGTTCGAGACAGGGCCTTCTGGAAACACCATATATCTT.

Comment on this clonotype: This could be a read error, since a much larger clone is one nucleotide away. V usage is TRBV29-1 and J usage is TRBJ1-1; possible D gene TRBD1, 5 bases. The V end was cut by 7 bases, the J end by 1 base, with 10 bases between. The CDR3 totals 12 residues. Germline CDR1 SQVTM, CDR2 ANQGSEA. DNA for the CDR3: TGCAGCGGAACGGGGCCGAACACTGAAGCTTTCTTT. This translates into CSGTGPNTEAFF.

This chain connects TRBV5-6 to TRBJ1-1; D is ambiguous. Germline assignment: CDR1 SGHDT and CDR2 YYEEEE. This CDR3 comprises 13 residues. V dropped 0 bases and J dropped 1 base, with 4 bases sitting between them. The CDR3 bases are TGTGCCAGCAGCTTGGCTACGAACACTGAAGCTTTCTTT. Translation gives CASSLATNTEAFF.

The J gene is TRBJ2-7, the V gene TRBV7-8; the D gene is possibly TRBD2 (5 bases). V lost 11 bases, J lost 3 bases, and 20 bases lay in between. CDR1 is SGHVS and CDR2 is FQNEAQ in the germline V gene. CDR3 size: 14 residues. The CDR3 protein is CAPPPRVKDYEQYF. CDR3 coding DNA: TGTGCCCCCCCCCCGAGGGTGAAGGACTACGAGCAGTACTTC.

This clonotype was observed a handful of times. A single base separates this from a much larger clone, so it may be a read error. The chain combines TRBV28 with TRBJ1-2; possibly TRBD1 for D (6 bases). CDR1 is MDHEN, CDR2 SYDVKM, per germline. There are 15 residues in the CDR3. CDR3 residues: CASSLQQGLGYGHTF. The CDR3 bases are TGTGCCAGCAGTTTGCAACAGGGTCTGGGCTATGGCCACACCTTC.

In this sample, this clonotype turned up once. V and J are TRBV7-2 and TRBJ2-5, with 8 bases fitting TRBD2. The CDR3 has 14 amino acids. Germline-derived CDR1 and CDR2 are SGHTA and FQGNSA. Trimming removed 6 bases from V and 4 bases from J; junction bases left unmatched: 7. In DNA, the CDR3 is TGTGCCAGCAGGGGACTAGAGGGGGGAGAGACCCAGTACTTC. Translation gives CASRGLEGGETQYF.

The chain employs TRBV29-1 and TRBJ1-3; 10 bases map to TRBD1. Trimming at V came to 4 bases and at J to 4 bases, leaving 4 bases not matched to a gene. Germline V CDR1 and CDR2: SQVTM, ANQGSEA. The CDR3 is made up of 14 amino acids. CDR3 DNA: TGCAGCGTTGCTCCGGGACAGGGGGGAAACACCATATATTTT. As protein: CSVAPGQGGNTIYF.

The chain is built from TRBV29-1 and TRBJ1-2; D uncertain. Germline V gene lookup returns CDR1 SQVTM and CDR2 ANQGSEA. The CDR3 is made up of 11 amino acids. The V end lost 7 bases, the J end lost 3 bases, and 9 bases lay between the germline ends. CDR3 DNA sequence: TGCAGCGAGAGCAGTGACTATGGCTACACCTTC. It yields the protein CSESSDYGYTF.

For this clonotype: A read error may be the cause here, since a much bigger clone is one base away. The rearrangement uses TRBV13 and TRBJ2-4, with D perhaps assigned TRBD1 or TRBD2 (5 bases each). The CDR3 runs to 16 residues. Germline CDR1 PRHDT, CDR2 FYEKMQ (reference sequence). CDR3 bases: TGTACCAGCAGCCTCGGGACGGCCTTAGCCAAAAACATTCAGTACTTC. It encodes CTSSLGTALAKNIQYF.

This clonotype was recorded a few times. This rearrangement joins TRBV20-1 to TRBJ1-5; TRBD1 matches at 9 bases. Germline CDR1 DFQATT, CDR2 SNEGSKA (reference sequence). The CDR3 consists of 16 residues. V shed 0 bases, J shed 7 bases, and the junction held 10 bases outside the gene matches. The CDR3 is CSARDRTGVQKQPQHF. The DNA of the CDR3 is TGCAGTGCTAGAGATCGGACAGGGGTCCAGAAACAGCCCCAGCATTTT.

This clonotype was observed a handful of times. This chain joins TRBV6-2 or TRBV6-3 and TRBJ2-7; TRBD2 is a possible D gene (5 bases). Germline V CDR1 and CDR2: MNHEY, SVGEGT. With 11 bases removed from V and 7 bases from J, the gap between germline ends came to 21 bases. The CDR3 consists of 13 residues. CDR3 sequence: CAVGSGSLWEQYF. DNA of the CDR3: TGTGCCGTCGGATCGGGGTCTTTGTGGGAGCAGTACTTC.

Note on this clonotype: A much larger clone differs from this one at a single base, so this may be a read error. The chain recombines TRBV12-3 or TRBV12-4 with TRBJ2-7; D possibly corresponds to TRBD1 (5 bases). V lost 6 bases to trimming and J lost 7 bases, with 19 bases between them. The CDR3 contains 14 residues. For the CDR3, the DNA is TGTGCCAGCAGCCAGGGTCGCTCCTACAATGAGCAGTACTTC. This codes for CASSQGRSYNEQYF.